Following are 27 T cell receptor beta chains from one sample sequenced in a study of identical twins. TCRdb re-derived calls from the 5' RACE reads in MiXCR, one entry per CDR3 protein. The sample has 420,000 or so distinct CDR3 sequences; roughly 20% are singletons. Sequencing was performed on naive T cells sorted from blood. The receptor source for this set is a man between 45 and 60 years old in good health.

Comment on this clonotype: This may stem from a read error, because a much larger clone lies one nucleotide away. The CDR3 bases are TGCGCCAGCAGCCGTGGGAGTCTAGACCACTACAAGCAGTACTTC. Translating it yields CASSRGSLDHYKQYF. The chain couples TRBV4-3 to TRBJ2-7; D might be TRBD2 (5 bases). The CDR3 runs to 15 residues. Germline CDR1 LGHNA, CDR2 YSLEER.

This clonotype showed up many times. The chain links TRBV24-1 to TRBJ2-5; TRBD1 aligns across 7 bases. CDR1 and CDR2 from the germline V gene are KGHDR and SFDVKD. The CDR3 extends over 15 amino acids. Unmatched junction bases numbered 3, after V lost 1 base and J lost 2 bases. CDR3 loop: CATSDFRTGQETQYF. CDR3 coding DNA: TGTGCCACCAGTGATTTCCGGACAGGTCAAGAGACCCAGTACTTC.

This clonotype came up many times. The genes are TRBV15 and TRBJ1-6, with D uncertain. Germline values: CDR1 LNHNV, CDR2 YYDKDF (reference sequence). The CDR3 extends over 14 amino acids. Trimming pared 0 bases from V and 9 bases from J, leaving 9 bases between. The CDR3 loop reads CATSRERLGSPLHF. The CDR3 DNA follows: TGTGCCACCAGCAGAGAAAGGTTGGGTTCACCCCTCCACTTT.

The gene calls are TRBV19 and TRBJ2-7, with D perhaps matching TRBD1 or TRBD2 (5 bases each). The CDR3 is 14 amino acids. The germline CDR1 and CDR2 sequences are LNHDA and SQIVND (reference sequence). The V gene lost 3 bases and the J gene lost 0 bases, with 9 bases spanning the gap. The CDR3 sequence: CASSIGTYSYEQYF. In nucleotides, the CDR3 is TGTGCCAGTAGTATTGGGACCTACTCCTACGAGCAGTACTTC.

This clonotype has ten or more counts. This chain links TRBV27 with TRBJ2-1; 13 nucleotides match TRBD2. CDR3 length equals 17 residues. Germline lookup yields CDR1 MNHEY and CDR2 SMNVEV (reference sequence). Trimming took 2 bases from V and 6 from J; bases not matched to a gene: 7. CDR3 loop: CASSLILAGGPSNEQFF. The DNA of the CDR3 is TGTGCCAGCAGTTTAATACTAGCGGGAGGGCCGAGCAATGAGCAGTTCTTC.

This clonotype has a handful of counts. V gene TRBV7-2 combines with J gene TRBJ1-6; no firm D call. Germline V gene data show CDR1 as SGHTA and CDR2 as FQGNSA. The CDR3 contains 14 residues. Trimming pared 1 base from V and 6 bases from J, leaving 7 bases between. DNA for the CDR3: TGTGCCAGCAGCTTAGAAGGGAGTAATTCACCCCTCCACTTT. The encoded protein is CASSLEGSNSPLHF.

This clonotype was detected many times. The chain employs TRBV28 and TRBJ2-3; a possible D gene is TRBD1 (6 bases). CDR3 length equals 14 residues. Between the trimmed V and J ends, which lost 5 bases and 0 bases, there was a span of 9 bases. Germline V gene sequence: CDR1 MDHEN, CDR2 SYDVKM. The CDR3 is CASSGRGSTDTQYF. As DNA, the CDR3 is TGTGCCAGCAGTGGCAGGGGCAGCACAGATACGCAGTATTTT.

This clonotype was seen a few times. The chain uses TRBV12-3 or TRBV12-4 and TRBJ1-1; D remains unclear. Trimming shortened V by 5 bases and J by 7 bases, and 8 bases separated the two germline ends. This CDR3 region has 11 residues. In DNA, the CDR3 is TGTGCCAGCAGTCGAGGGAGTGAAGCTTTCTTT. Translation gives CASSRGSEAFF.

In its sample, this clonotype was seen many times. The rearrangement links TRBV29-1 to TRBJ2-3; D not resolved. This CDR3 has 11 residues. Trimming took off 7 bases at V and 4 bases at J, with 9 bases between the two ends. The germline gives CDR1 SQVTM, CDR2 ANQGSEA. CDR3 in DNA: TGCAGCGGCGGAGAGTCAGATACGCAGTATTTT. Amino acid sequence: CSGGESDTQYF.

This clonotype appeared a few times. This rearrangement joins TRBV12-3 or TRBV12-4 to TRBJ1-5; no clear D. This CDR3 contains 14 residues. Trimming removed 3 bases at V and 4 bases at J, with 10 bases between. CDR3 sequence reads: CASSLELLNQPQHF. The CDR3 DNA reads as TGTGCCAGCAGTTTGGAATTATTGAATCAGCCCCAGCATTTT.

This clonotype was detected a few times. CDR3 coding DNA: TGTGCCAGCAGCGACCCTAGCGGGAGCGCAGATACGCAGTATTTT. It codes for CASSDPSGSADTQYF. The J gene is TRBJ2-3, the V gene TRBV5-4, with 10 nucleotides matching TRBD2. Germline CDR1 and CDR2: SGHNT and YYREEE (reference sequence). The CDR3 covers 15 residues. Losses at the gene ends were 4 bases for V and 4 bases for J; bases not matched to a gene: 6.

DNA for the CDR3: TGCAGTGCTAGCAATCCTCGGGGGACTAGCGGTCATTACAATGAGCAGTTCTTC. This translates into CSASNPRGTSGHYNEQFF. J is TRBJ2-1 and V is TRBV20-1, with 11 bases aligning to TRBD2. CDR3 length equals 18 residues. The junction had 14 bases not matched to a gene; V was cut back by 3 bases and J by 4 bases. Germline CDR1 DFQATT, CDR2 SNEGSKA (reference sequence).

The chain combines TRBV5-5 with TRBJ1-2, with D possibly matching TRBD1 (6 bases). Germline V gene data show CDR1 as SGHKS and CDR2 as YYEKEE (reference sequence). The CDR3 is 17 residues long. V was pared by 4 bases and J by 0 bases, with 19 bases between. The CDR3 nucleotides read TGTGCCAGCAGCACCACGGGGGGCGCATCTCCTAACTATGGCTACACCTTC. Protein sequence: CASSTTGGASPNYGYTF.

On this clonotype itself: This may stem from a read error, because a much larger clone lies one nucleotide away. The chain uses TRBV7-9 and TRBJ2-4, with unresolved D. Germline-derived CDR1 and CDR2 are SEHNR and FQNEAQ (reference sequence). This CDR3 is built from 12 residues. V shed 6 bases and J shed 15 bases, with 18 bases lying between them. The CDR3 DNA is TGTGCCAGCAGTCTAGAATCCATCCGGCGGTACTTC. As protein: CASSLESIRRYF.

The chain links TRBV5-1 to TRBJ2-5, with D perhaps matching TRBD2 (5 bases). With 0 bases removed from V and 4 bases from J, the gap between germline ends came to 13 bases. The V gene's germline CDR1 is SGHRS and CDR2 YFSETQ. CDR3 length: 15 residues. CDR3 sequence reads: CASSLVRGEAETQYF. DNA for the CDR3: TGCGCCAGCAGCTTGGTTCGGGGTGAAGCAGAGACCCAGTACTTC.

This clonotype was observed a handful of times. The rearrangement links TRBV10-3 to TRBJ2-3; 10 nucleotides agree with TRBD2. CDR1 and CDR2 from the germline V gene are ENHRY and SYGVKD. The CDR3 is 15 amino acids. The junction had 6 bases not matched to a gene; V was cut back by 4 bases and J by 5 bases. Here the CDR3 DNA reads TGTGCCATCAGTGGGCTAGCGGGAGCATTAGATACGCAGTATTTT. Translation: CAISGLAGALDTQYF.

In this sample, this clonotype turned up many times. This chain joins TRBV5-1 and TRBJ2-5; D gene uncertain. The germline V gene encodes CDR1 SGHRS and CDR2 YFSETQ. The CDR3 is 13 residues long. The germline V and J ends were trimmed by 4 bases and 0 bases, with 7 bases remaining between them. The CDR3 DNA reads as TGCGCCAGCAGCCCTAGTCACCAAGAGACCCAGTACTTC. Its translation is CASSPSHQETQYF.

The V call is TRBV5-4, the J call TRBJ2-3; D might be TRBD2 (7 bases). Germline CDR1 and CDR2: SGHNT and YYREEE (reference sequence). The CDR3 contains 16 residues. Trimming took off 2 bases at V and 4 bases at J, with 17 bases between the two ends. The chain's CDR3 is CASSLTRGGAADTQYF. CDR3 DNA sequence: TGTGCCAGCAGCTTAACTAGAGGGGGGGCCGCAGATACGCAGTATTTT.

This chain connects TRBV6-7 to TRBJ2-7, with 8 bases lining up with TRBD1. Being an ORF, TRBV6-7 has a function that is uncertain. This CDR3 region has 15 residues. V lost 10 bases to trimming and J lost 0 bases; unmatched junction nucleotides: 11. CDR3 in DNA: TGTGCCACCCCGTGGGGAGGACAGGGCTCCTACGAGCAGTACTTC. This codes for CATPWGGQGSYEQYF.

The V gene is TRBV20-1, the J gene TRBJ2-5, with D possibly TRBD1 on 5 matching bases. Germline-derived CDR1 and CDR2 are DFQATT and SNEGSKA (reference sequence). CDR3 length equals 14 residues. V lost 0 bases and J lost 3, with 11 bases in between. The CDR3 coding sequence is TGCAGTGCTAGAGATTTGATAGGGGAAGAGACCCAGTACTTC. Amino acids: CSARDLIGEETQYF.

This rearrangement joins TRBV12-3 or TRBV12-4 to TRBJ1-1; 8 nucleotides agree with TRBD1. CDR3 length equals 16 residues. Trimming took 5 bases from V and 6 from J; bases not matched to a gene: 14. CDR3 sequence reads: CASSIHTIGTGSEAFF. The CDR3 nucleotides read TGTGCCAGCAGTATACATACAATCGGGACAGGCTCTGAAGCTTTCTTT.

V gene TRBV4-3 combines with J gene TRBJ2-3, with TRBD1 matching 7 bases. Germline V CDR1 and CDR2: LGHNA, YSLEER. This CDR3 region has 17 residues. With 0 bases clipped from V and 2 bases from J, the junction kept 8 bases outside the gene matches. The CDR3 coding sequence is TGCGCCAGCAGCCAAGATAGGGGGACAGCCACCACAGATACGCAGTATTTT. Translated, it gives CASSQDRGTATTDTQYF.

The chain carries TRBV20-1 and TRBJ2-5; 13 nucleotides align to TRBD2. V was clipped by 3 bases and J by 4 bases; unmatched bases: 17. Germline CDR1 is DFQATT and CDR2 is SNEGSKA (reference sequence). The CDR3 contains 19 residues. CDR3 DNA: TGCAGTGCTAGCCCGATACCGGGACTAGCGGGAACGGGTACAGAGACCCAGTACTTC. It is translated as CSASPIPGLAGTGTETQYF.

This clonotype turned up a few times. V is TRBV28 and J is TRBJ2-7, with 12 bases matching TRBD2. The CDR3 has 15 amino acids. The trim removed 5 bases at V and 3 bases at J, leaving 5 bases unmatched. Germline V lookup: CDR1 MDHEN, CDR2 SYDVKM. In DNA, the CDR3 is TGTGCCAGCAGTCTAGCGGGAGGGCCGGTCTACGAGCAGTACTTC. It is translated as CASSLAGGPVYEQYF. Variable domain in full (rest from reference TRBV28 and TRBJ2-7): DVKVTQSSRYLVKRTGEKVFLECVQDMDHENMFWYRQDPGLGLRLIYFSYDVKMKEKGDIPEGYSVSREKKERFSLILESASTNQTSMYLCASSLAGGPVYEQYFGPGTRLTVT.

This clonotype was observed at least ten times. This chain links TRBV4-3 with TRBJ2-7; the D call may be TRBD1 or TRBD2 (5 bases each). This CDR3 spans 15 amino acids. The V and J ends lost 0 bases and 2 bases respectively, with 11 bases between them. Germline V gives CDR1 LGHNA, CDR2 YSLEER. In nucleotides, the CDR3 is TGCGCCAGCAGCCAAGATCGGGACGGGCCCTACGAGCAGTACTTC. It yields the protein CASSQDRDGPYEQYF.

The DNA of the CDR3 is TGTGCCAGCAGTGCCCGGGGGGGGCGATACGAGCAGTACTTC. Translated: CASSARGGRYEQYF. V gene TRBV6-1 combines with J gene TRBJ2-7; 8 bases are shared with TRBD2. The CDR3 sequence is 14 residues long. After removal of 4 bases from V and 4 bases from J, the junction contained 6 bases not matched to a gene. Germline V gives CDR1 MNHNS, CDR2 SASEGT.

This clonotype has only a few counts. The CDR3 coding sequence is TGTGCCAGCAGCGCAAAAATTTCCTACGAGCAGTACTTC. Protein: CASSAKISYEQYF. The chain carries TRBV27 and TRBJ2-7; D call uncertain. The V gene's germline CDR1 is MNHEY and CDR2 SMNVEV (reference sequence). CDR3 size: 13 residues. Trimming took off 6 bases at V and 1 base at J, with 10 bases between the two ends.